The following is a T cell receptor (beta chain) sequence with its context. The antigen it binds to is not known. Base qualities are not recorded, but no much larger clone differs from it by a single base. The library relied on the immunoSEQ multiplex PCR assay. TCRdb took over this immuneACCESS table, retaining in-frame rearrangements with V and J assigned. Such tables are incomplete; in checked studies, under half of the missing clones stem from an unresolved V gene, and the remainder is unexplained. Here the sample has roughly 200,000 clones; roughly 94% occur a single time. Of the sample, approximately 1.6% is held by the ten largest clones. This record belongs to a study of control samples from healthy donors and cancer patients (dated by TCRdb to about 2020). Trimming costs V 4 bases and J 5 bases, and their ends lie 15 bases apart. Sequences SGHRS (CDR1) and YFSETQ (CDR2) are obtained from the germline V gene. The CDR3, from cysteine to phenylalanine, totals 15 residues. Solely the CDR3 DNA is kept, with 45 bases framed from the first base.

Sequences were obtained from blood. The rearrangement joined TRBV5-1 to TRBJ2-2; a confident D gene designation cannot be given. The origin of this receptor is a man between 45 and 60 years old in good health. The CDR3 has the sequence CASSLPAGNTGELFF. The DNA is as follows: TGCGCCAGCAGCCTTCCCGCAGGAAATACCGGGGAGCTGTTTTTT.